Presented here are 17 T cell receptor beta chains from one specimen sequenced in a study of cytomegalovirus exposure and HLA in healthy donors. PCR primers comprised 60 Vbeta and 13 Jbeta primers. Using immunoSEQ multiplex PCR, the repertoire was profiled, and TCRdb retains in-frame clones only, with some absent. Among about 89,000 clones, less than 85% were seen once, and the ten largest hold 1.8%. Material for sequencing was PBMCs. Receptors were obtained from a male donor in good health and CMV-seronegative.

This chain connects TRBV6-1 to TRBJ2-7, with D possibly being TRBD2 (5 bases). The germline V gene has CDR1 MNHNS and CDR2 SASEGT. There are 15 residues in the CDR3. Trimming stripped 1 base from V and 1 base from J, with 11 bases between. The CDR3 sequence: CASSEVGRRSYEQYF. The CDR3 nucleotides read TGTGCCAGCAGTGAAGTTGGTCGGAGGTCCTACGAGCAGTACTTC.

V and J are TRBV27 and TRBJ2-7; 10 nucleotides line up with TRBD1. The V and J ends lost 3 bases and 3 bases, in that order; junction bases with no gene match: 2. Germline lookup yields CDR1 MNHEY and CDR2 SMNVEV (reference sequence). The CDR3 loop spans 14 amino acids. The CDR3 here is CASSFGTGDYEQYF. As DNA, the CDR3 is TGTGCCAGCAGTTTCGGGACAGGGGACTACGAGCAGTACTTC.

The rearrangement uses TRBV19 and TRBJ1-2; 9 bases are shared with TRBD1. The CDR3 is 14 amino acids. Germline CDR1 and CDR2: LNHDA and SQIVND (reference sequence). Unmatched junction bases numbered 5, after V lost 4 bases and J lost 5 bases. Written as DNA, the CDR3 is TGTGCCAGTAGTACGACAGGGGGATCGTATGGCTACACCTTC. This translates into CASSTTGGSYGYTF.

The chain employs TRBV28 and TRBJ1-2, with a tentative D call TRBD1 (5 bases). Trimming shortened V by 5 bases and J by 3 bases, and 10 bases separated the two germline ends. The germline V gene has CDR1 MDHEN and CDR2 SYDVKM. The CDR3 extends over 13 amino acids. The CDR3 here is CASSLRADYGYTF. CDR3 coding DNA: TGTGCCAGCAGTCTCAGGGCCGACTATGGCTACACCTTC.

The V gene is TRBV15, the J gene TRBJ1-5; TRBD1 might be the D (6 bases). Germline CDR1 reads LNHNV; CDR2 reads YYDKDF (reference sequence). The CDR3 is 15 amino acids. Trimming pared 0 bases from V and 4 bases from J, leaving 10 bases between. The CDR3 loop is CATSREDRLNQPQHF. CDR3 in DNA: TGTGCCACCAGCAGAGAAGACAGGTTGAATCAGCCCCAGCATTTT.

The genes are TRBV5-1 and TRBJ2-7; possibly TRBD2 for D (6 bases). Germline CDR1 SGHRS, CDR2 YFSETQ. The CDR3 contains 14 residues. Trimming took off 0 bases at V and 3 bases at J, with 10 bases between the two ends. As DNA, the CDR3 is TGCGCCAGCAGCTTGGCCGAGCGGGTCTACGAGCAGTACTTC. Translating gives CASSLAERVYEQYF.

The V gene is TRBV5-6, the J gene TRBJ2-7; TRBD1 aligns across 10 bases. V lost 5 bases to trimming and J lost 4 bases; unmatched junction nucleotides: 6. Germline V gene sequence: CDR1 SGHDT, CDR2 YYEEEE. The CDR3 covers 14 residues. CDR3: CASSFGTGDYEQYF. The CDR3, as DNA: TGTGCCAGCAGTTTTGGGACAGGGGATTACGAGCAGTACTTC.

The chain carries TRBV7-9 and TRBJ2-5; D possibly corresponds to TRBD1 (6 bases). V lost 3 bases and J 7 bases, leaving 18 bases between the germline ends. The CDR3 has 15 residues. Germline CDR1 is SEHNR and CDR2 is FQNEAQ (reference sequence). The CDR3 sequence: CASSFIGEKGGTQYF. In DNA form, the CDR3 reads TGTGCCAGCAGCTTTATTGGGGAGAAAGGGGGGACCCAGTACTTC.

This clone was recorded once. The chain combines TRBV6-5 with TRBJ2-5; 8 bases map to TRBD2. J was trimmed by 1 base and V by 6 bases; bases with no gene match: 4. Germline V gene sequence: CDR1 MNHEY, CDR2 SVGAGI. The CDR3 sequence is 14 residues long. CDR3 residues: CASSKLAVQETQYF. CDR3 nucleotides: TGTGCCAGCAGCAAACTAGCGGTCCAAGAGACCCAGTACTTC.

This clone was picked up one time. This chain links TRBV11-2 with TRBJ1-3; no firm D call. Germline V CDR1 and CDR2: SGHAT, FQNNGV. The ends were cut back, 3 bases at V and 4 bases at J, with 7 bases in the middle. CDR3 length: 13 residues. CDR3 DNA: TGTGCCAGCAGCTTTCAACTCGGAAACACCATATATTTT. Encoded protein: CASSFQLGNTIYF.

The chain links TRBV7-6 to TRBJ2-1, with 7 bases matching TRBD2. CDR3 length: 15 amino acids. Germline CDR1 is SGHVS and CDR2 is FNYEAQ. With V trimmed by 5 bases and J by 8 bases, 12 bases remained unmatched. The CDR3 region is CASSHRVRGSYEQFF. Written as DNA, the CDR3 is TGTGCCAGCAGCCACCGGGTGCGCGGGAGTTATGAGCAGTTCTTC.

The chain links TRBV7-9 to TRBJ1-1; no definite D call. The CDR3 extends over 18 amino acids. The germline CDR1 and CDR2 sequences are SEHNR and FQNEAQ (reference sequence). The ends were cut back, 5 bases at V and 0 bases at J, with 22 bases in the middle. CDR3 loop: CASSSTPREQNMNTEAFF. The CDR3 nucleotides read TGTGCCAGCAGCAGCACCCCGAGGGAGCAAAATATGAACACTGAAGCTTTCTTT.

The rearrangement links TRBV25-1 to TRBJ2-7; 7 bases agree with TRBD2. Germline lookup yields CDR1 MGHDK and CDR2 SYGVNS. With V trimmed by 1 base and J by 1 base, 4 bases remained unmatched. The CDR3 consists of 15 residues. In DNA form, the CDR3 reads TGTGCCAGCAGTGAATTGGGGGGGGGTTCCTACGAGCAGTACTTC. It is translated as CASSELGGGSYEQYF.

This chain links TRBV10-3 with TRBJ1-5, with 10 bases lining up with TRBD1. This CDR3 is 14 amino acids long. V was pared by 4 bases and J by 6 bases, with 3 bases of the junction left unmatched. CDR1 ENHRY and CDR2 SYGVKD come from the germline V gene. CDR3 in amino acids: CAISGQGASQPQHF. DNA of the CDR3: TGTGCCATCAGTGGACAGGGGGCAAGTCAGCCCCAGCATTTT.

This clone was detected many times. The chain joins TRBV7-9 to TRBJ2-1, with 7 positions matching TRBD2. Trimming at V came to 6 bases and at J to 10 bases, leaving 15 bases not matched to a gene. Germline CDR1 is SEHNR and CDR2 is FQNEAQ (reference sequence). This CDR3 has 15 residues. In DNA, the CDR3 is TGTGCCAGCAGTCGTTCTAGCGGTGCGGTCGGCGAGCAGTTCTTC. Translated: CASSRSSGAVGEQFF.

This clone was seen only a few times. The chain links TRBV2 to TRBJ2-5; D gene uncertain. Germline V lookup: CDR1 SNHLY, CDR2 FYNNEI. V was cut by 7 bases and J by 2 bases, with 11 bases left in between. This CDR3 region has 13 residues. CDR3 nucleotides: TGTGCCAGCAATGGCCAAGTTCAAGAGACCCAGTACTTC. This codes for CASNGQVQETQYF.

V gene TRBV9 combines with J gene TRBJ2-2; no clear D. Trimming stripped 3 bases from V and 2 bases from J, with 11 bases between. The CDR3 consists of 15 residues. Germline CDR1 is SGDLS and CDR2 is YYNGEE. The CDR3 coding sequence is TGTGCCAGCAGCGCAGCCCTAGATAACACCGGGGAGCTGTTTTTT. It codes for CASSAALDNTGELFF. The full variable domain, with the rest looked up from reference TRBV9 and TRBJ2-2, is DSGVTQTPKHLITATGQRVTLRCSPRSGDLSVYWYQQSLDQGLQFLIQYYNGEERAKGNILERFSAQQFPDLHSELNLSSLELGDSALYFCASSAALDNTGELFFGEGSRLTVL.